A selection of T cell receptor beta chains follows, all from one sample in a study of blood T cell repertoires in COVID-19. Assay: immunoSEQ multiplex PCR; the TCRdb copy retains only in-frame clones and omits some. The sample shows about 14,000 clones, around 73% of them seen only once. The material sequenced was peripheral blood. The receptor set was obtained from a man aged 65-85 years with acute or convalescent COVID-19. CDR3s include the opening cysteine and the closing phenylalanine or tryptophan. D genes are given only for firm matches. Clone sizes are given selectively: once, few, many, or a class where the clone is expanded.

clone_size,d_call,cdr3_length,v_call,j_call,cdr3_nt,cdr3_aa
NA,NA,14,TRBV20-1,TRBJ1-1,TGCAGTGCTAGTGGACAGTCGATGAACACTGAAGCTTTCTTT,CSASGQSMNTEAFF
NA,NA,13,TRBV25-1,TRBJ1-2,TGTGCCAGCAGTAGAGAACCGGACTATGGCTACACCTTC,CASSREPDYGYTF
NA,TRBD1,13,TRBV5-1,TRBJ1-2,TGCGCCAGCAGCCAGGAGGGGGCGGACGGCTACACCTTC,CASSQEGADGYTF
NA,TRBD2,15,TRBV19,TRBJ2-1,TGTGCCAGTACCCCGACGGGACTAGCGCGCAATGAGCAGTTCTTC,CASTPTGLARNEQFF
NA,TRBD1,14,TRBV19,TRBJ2-7,TGTGCCAGTAGTACTACCGGGACAGCAATTTTGCAGTACTTC,CASSTTGTAILQYF
NA,TRBD2,16,TRBV4-3,TRBJ2-1,TGCGCCAGCAGCCAAGGGGTTAGCGGGAACTACAATGAGCAGTTCTTC,CASSQGVSGNYNEQFF
few,NA,11,TRBV29-1,TRBJ2-1,TGCAGCGTTGGCTACAGGGCTGGGCAGTTCTTC,CSVGYRAGQFF
NA,TRBD1,15,TRBV6-1,TRBJ1-5,TGTGCCAGCGGGGGACAGGGGGCGGCTGTCCAGCCCCAGCATTTT,CASGGQGAAVQPQHF
NA,NA,15,TRBV5-6,TRBJ1-3,TGTGCCAGCAGTCTGCCTCGGGTCTCTGGAAACACCATATATTTT,CASSLPRVSGNTIYF
few,TRBD2,20,TRBV6-2/TRBV6-3,TRBJ2-3,TGTGCCAGCAGTTTCCTCCGACTAGCGGGAGCAAGCACTAGCACAGATACGCAGTATTTT,CASSFLRLAGASTSTDTQYF
NA,NA,15,TRBV10-3,TRBJ1-2,TGTGCCATCAGTGAGTCGACAGCTTTTAACTATGGCTACACCTTC,CAISESTAFNYGYTF
NA,TRBD2,12,TRBV6-6,TRBJ2-5,TGTGCCAGCAGCGGGGGGGAAGAGACCCAGTACTTC,CASSGGEETQYF
NA,NA,13,TRBV12-3/TRBV12-4,TRBJ1-5,TGTGCCAGCAGTTTTGACAGGAATCAGCCCCAGCATTTT,CASSFDRNQPQHF
once,NA,14,TRBV10-1,TRBJ2-2,TGCGCCAGCAGTGAGTGGCCCCAAAATAGGGAGCTGTTTTTT,CASSEWPQNRELFF
NA,NA,16,TRBV4-1,TRBJ1-4,TGCGCCAGCAGCCAAGGGTTAGTTGGAACTAATGAAAAACTGTTTTTT,CASSQGLVGTNEKLFF
NA,NA,16,TRBV6-2/TRBV6-3,TRBJ2-2,TGTGCCAGCAGTTACTTCAGGCGGACAAACACCGGGGAGCTGTTTTTT,CASSYFRRTNTGELFF
NA,TRBD2,16,TRBV6-1,TRBJ2-5,TGTGCCAGCAGTGAATCGCCTAGCGGGGTCCAAGAGACCCAGTACTTC,CASSESPSGVQETQYF
NA,NA,15,TRBV27,TRBJ2-1,TGTGCCAGCAGTTCAAACCTCGGGACACAATCAGAGCAGTTCTTC,CASSSNLGTQSEQFF
NA,NA,12,TRBV30,TRBJ1-1,TGTGCCCTTTCGTTTAGGGGCGCTGAAGCTTTCTTT,CALSFRGAEAFF
NA,NA,13,TRBV27,TRBJ2-2,TGTGCCAGCAGTTTTACTTTCACCGGGGAGCTGTTTTTT,CASSFTFTGELFF
few,TRBD2,15,TRBV9,TRBJ2-2,TGTGCCAGCAGCCCCGGACTAGCGGAGACCGGGGAGCTGTTTTTT,CASSPGLAETGELFF
few,TRBD1,16,TRBV27,TRBJ1-2,TGTGCCAGCAGTTTAAGGGCGGGTGAGGGGGCTTATGGCTACACCTTC,CASSLRAGEGAYGYTF
NA,NA,11,TRBV2,TRBJ1-5,TGTGCCAAAGTGGAGGATCAGCCCCAGCATTTT,CAKVEDQPQHF
NA,TRBD1,17,TRBV18,TRBJ2-5,TGTGCCAGCTCACCCGACCCCGGGACAGGGGTTCAAGAGACCCAGTACTTC,CASSPDPGTGVQETQYF
NA,TRBD2,15,TRBV9,TRBJ2-1,TGTGCCAGCAGCCCCACTAGCGGGCCGGGCAATGAGCAGTTCTTC,CASSPTSGPGNEQFF
NA,TRBD2,15,TRBV6-5,TRBJ2-1,TGTGCCAGCAGTTCCCGGACTAGCGGGAGGGTTGAGCAGTTCTTC,CASSSRTSGRVEQFF
few,NA,11,TRBV3-1/TRBV3-2,TRBJ1-1,TGTGCCGCCGGAGACTACACTGAAGCTTTCTTT,CAAGDYTEAFF
NA,TRBD1,15,TRBV11-3,TRBJ2-7,TGTGCCAGCAGCTTAGGAGGGACAGGGCGCCACGAGCAGTACTTC,CASSLGGTGRHEQYF
NA,TRBD1,16,TRBV5-1,TRBJ1-1,TGCGCCAGCAGCTACTCGGGGGACAGACGGAACACTGAAGCTTTCTTT,CASSYSGDRRNTEAFF
once,NA,15,TRBV7-8,TRBJ2-3,TGTGCCAGCAGCGGGGGGACGGCTGGCACAGATACGCAGTATTTT,CASSGGTAGTDTQYF
NA,NA,14,TRBV30,TRBJ1-1,TGTGCATCTGTTCGGACAGCCCTGAACACTGAAGCTTTCTTT,CASVRTALNTEAFF
NA,TRBD1,17,TRBV19,TRBJ2-1,TGTGCCAGTATCCAGCGCCCGGGACAGGGGACCTACAATGAGCAGTTCTTC,CASIQRPGQGTYNEQFF
NA,TRBD1,15,TRBV5-1,TRBJ2-7,TGCGCCAGCTCACGAGGAACAGGGGGCACCTACGAGCAGTACTTC,CASSRGTGGTYEQYF
few,NA,13,TRBV7-3,TRBJ1-1,TGTGCCAGCAGCTTAGAAGGGGGCACTGAAGCTTTCTTT,CASSLEGGTEAFF
NA,NA,12,TRBV6-2/TRBV6-3,TRBJ2-2,TGTGCCAGCAGTTCTAACACCGGGGAGCTGTTTTTT,CASSSNTGELFF
NA,NA,15,TRBV6-5,TRBJ1-5,TGTGCCAGCAGACCCTCGGGGGTGGGCAATCAGCCCCAGCATTTT,CASRPSGVGNQPQHF
NA,NA,14,TRBV23-1,TRBJ2-7,TGCGCCAGCAGGATCAGGGGTGTCCTCAACGAGCAGTACTTC,CASRIRGVLNEQYF
NA,TRBD2,15,TRBV5-1,TRBJ2-7,TGCGCCAGCAGCCCCAATGCGGGAGCCCCCTACGAGCAGTACTTC,CASSPNAGAPYEQYF
few,NA,15,TRBV28,TRBJ1-6,TGTGCCAGCAGTTTCGCGCAGGGGCCATTCTCACCCCTCCACTTT,CASSFAQGPFSPLHF
NA,NA,12,TRBV2,TRBJ1-4,TGTGCCAGCAGTGCCCAGCGTGAAAAACTGTTTTTT,CASSAQREKLFF
NA,NA,15,TRBV19,TRBJ2-2,TGTGCCAGTACCACCAACGGCAGACAGGCCGGGGAGCTGTTTTTT,CASTTNGRQAGELFF
few,TRBD2,15,TRBV7-2,TRBJ2-1,TGTGCCAGCAAAGGGACTAGCGGAGTGTACAATGAGCAGTTCTTC,CASKGTSGVYNEQFF
NA,NA,15,TRBV4-3,TRBJ1-1,TGCGCCAGCAGCCAAGATCGGGGGAGGCGGACTGAAGCTTTCTTT,CASSQDRGRRTEAFF
NA,TRBD1,15,TRBV28,TRBJ2-1,TGTGCCAGCAGTTCCGCCGGGACAGGGAGGGTTGAGCAGTTCTTC,CASSSAGTGRVEQFF
NA,TRBD2,18,TRBV4-3,TRBJ2-3,TGCGCCAGCAGCCAAGATCCCACTAGCGGGACCAGCACAGATACGCAGTATTTT,CASSQDPTSGTSTDTQYF
NA,NA,15,TRBV19,TRBJ1-1,TGTGCCAGTAGTATAGATCAGCGAGGGAACACTGAAGCTTTCTTT,CASSIDQRGNTEAFF
few,TRBD1,15,TRBV4-3,TRBJ1-4,TGCGCCAGCAGCCAAGAGGACAGGGAAGGAGAAAAACTGTTTTTT,CASSQEDREGEKLFF
NA,NA,16,TRBV7-9,TRBJ1-5,TGTGCCAGCAGCTTAAGTGGAGGCAGGGGAGATCAGCCCCAGCATTTT,CASSLSGGRGDQPQHF
NA,TRBD2,18,TRBV27,TRBJ2-7,TGTGCCAGCACATCTCGGACTAGCGGTGCTTTCCAACCCTACGAGCAGTACTTC,CASTSRTSGAFQPYEQYF
NA,NA,13,TRBV27,TRBJ2-2,TGTGCCAGCAGTCTACAGGGGCGGCGGGGAGCTGTTTTT,CASSLQGRRGAVF
NA,TRBD1,11,TRBV3-1/TRBV3-2,TRBJ1-1,TGTGCCACTGGACAGGGTATAGAAGCTTTCTTT,CATGQGIEAFF
NA,NA,12,TRBV19,TRBJ1-1,TGTGCCAGTAACCGGGCAGGGGCTGAAGCTTTCTTT,CASNRAGAEAFF
NA,NA,15,TRBV6-2/TRBV6-3,TRBJ2-2,TGTGCCAGCAGTTTGACAGGTTCGAGAACCGGGGAGCTGTTTTTT,CASSLTGSRTGELFF
NA,NA,12,TRBV19,TRBJ2-7,TGTGCCACCTCAGGGACAATCTACGAGCAGTACTTC,CATSGTIYEQYF
NA,TRBD2,16,TRBV11-3,TRBJ2-5,TGTGCCAGCAGCTTAGGAGGGACTAGCCGGCAAGAGACCCAGTACTTC,CASSLGGTSRQETQYF
NA,NA,11,TRBV12-3/TRBV12-4,TRBJ2-1,TGTGCCAGCAGTTACAGGGCTGAGCAGTTCTTC,CASSYRAEQFF
NA,NA,14,TRBV15,TRBJ1-4,TGTGCCACCAGCAGAGCAAGGACTAACGAAAAACTGTTTTTT,CATSRARTNEKLFF